The 2 T cell receptor beta chains below come from one sample, sequenced in a study of OX40 agonist ivuxolimab in advanced cancers. Profiled with immunoSEQ multiplex PCR; TCRdb holds only in-frame clones, not every one. The table includes about 68,000 clones, more than 75% detected once. The input for sequencing was CD4+ or CD8+ T cells sorted from blood, taken in a trial of the OX40 agonist ivuxolimab. The receptors stem from an adult with an advanced solid tumor such as melanoma, head and neck, liver or kidney cancer.

The chain joins TRBV25-1 to TRBJ2-1; TRBD1 is a possible D gene (5 bases). Germline V CDR1 and CDR2: MGHDK, SYGVNS. V lost 2 bases, J lost 8 bases, and 7 bases lay in between. The CDR3 runs 12 residues. CDR3 in amino acids: CASSEQGYEQFF. The CDR3 DNA reads as TGTGCCAGCAGTGAACAGGGATATGAGCAGTTCTTC. Supplemented by reference TRBV25-1 and TRBJ2-1, the full variable domain reads EADIYQTPRYLVIGTGKKITLECSQTMGHDKMYWYQQDPGMELHLIHYSYGVNSTEKGDLSSESTVSRIRTEHFPLTLESARPSHTSQYLCASSEQGYEQFFGPGTRLTVL.

This clone was recorded only once. The chain uses TRBV7-2 and TRBJ2-1; 9 bases map to TRBD1. The CDR3 covers 14 residues. V dropped 3 bases and J dropped 5; count of bases not matched to a gene: 2. Germline V lookup: CDR1 SGHTA, CDR2 FQGNSA. The DNA for the CDR3 is TGTGCCAGCAGCTTTGGGACAGGGAACAATGAGCAGTTCTTC. It yields the protein CASSFGTGNNEQFF.